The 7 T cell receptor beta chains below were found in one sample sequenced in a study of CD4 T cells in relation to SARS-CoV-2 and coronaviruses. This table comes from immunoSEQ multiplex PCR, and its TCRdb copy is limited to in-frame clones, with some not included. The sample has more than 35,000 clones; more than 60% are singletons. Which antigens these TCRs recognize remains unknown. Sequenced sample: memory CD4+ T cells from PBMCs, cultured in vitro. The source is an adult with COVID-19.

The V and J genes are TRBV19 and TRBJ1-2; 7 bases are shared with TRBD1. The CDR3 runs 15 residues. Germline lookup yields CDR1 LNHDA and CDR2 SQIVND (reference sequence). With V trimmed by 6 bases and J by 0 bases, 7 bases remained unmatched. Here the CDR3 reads CASRAGQQANYGYTF. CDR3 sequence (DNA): TGTGCCAGTAGGGCGGGACAGCAAGCTAACTATGGCTACACCTTC.

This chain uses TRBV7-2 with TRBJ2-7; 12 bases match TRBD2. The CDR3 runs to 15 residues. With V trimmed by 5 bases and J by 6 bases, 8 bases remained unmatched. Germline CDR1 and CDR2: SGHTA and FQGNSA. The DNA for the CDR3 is TGTGCCAGCAGCGCCAGACTAGCGGGAGAGTCCGAGCAGTACTTC. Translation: CASSARLAGESEQYF. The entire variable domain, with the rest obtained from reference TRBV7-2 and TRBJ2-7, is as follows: GAGVSQSPSNKVTEKGKDVELRCDPISGHTALYWYRQSLGQGLEFLIYFQGNSAPDKSGLPSDRFSAERTGGSVSTLTIQRTQQEDSAVYLCASSARLAGESEQYFGPGTRLTVT.

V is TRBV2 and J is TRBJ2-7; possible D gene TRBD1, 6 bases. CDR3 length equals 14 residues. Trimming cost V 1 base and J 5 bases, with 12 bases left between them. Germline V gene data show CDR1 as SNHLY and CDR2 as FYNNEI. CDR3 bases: TGTGCCAGCAGTGAAGGACAGGACGTCGACGAGCAGTACTTC. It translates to CASSEGQDVDEQYF.

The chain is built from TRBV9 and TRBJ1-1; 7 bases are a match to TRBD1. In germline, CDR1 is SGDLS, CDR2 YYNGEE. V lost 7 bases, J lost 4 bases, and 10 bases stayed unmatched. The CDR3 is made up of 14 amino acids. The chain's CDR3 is CASGAGQGGTEAFF. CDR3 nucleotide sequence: TGTGCCAGCGGAGCGGGGCAGGGGGGCACTGAAGCTTTCTTT.

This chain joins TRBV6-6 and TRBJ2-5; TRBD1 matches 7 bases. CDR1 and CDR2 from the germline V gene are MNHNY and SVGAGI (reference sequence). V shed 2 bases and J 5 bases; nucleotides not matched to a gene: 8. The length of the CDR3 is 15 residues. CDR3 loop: CASSYTQGRGETQYF. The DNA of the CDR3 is TGTGCCAGCAGTTACACCCAGGGCAGGGGGGAGACCCAGTACTTC.

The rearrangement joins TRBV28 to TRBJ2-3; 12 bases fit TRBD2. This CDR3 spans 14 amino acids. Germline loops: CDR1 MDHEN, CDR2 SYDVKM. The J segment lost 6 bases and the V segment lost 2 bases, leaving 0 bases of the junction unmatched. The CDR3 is CASSLTSGRDTQYF. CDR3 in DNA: TGTGCCAGCAGTTTAACTAGCGGGAGGGATACGCAGTATTTT.

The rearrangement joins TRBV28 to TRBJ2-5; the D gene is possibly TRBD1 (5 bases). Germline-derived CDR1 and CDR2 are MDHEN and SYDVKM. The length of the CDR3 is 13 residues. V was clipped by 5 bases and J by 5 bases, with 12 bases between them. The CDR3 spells CASSPQAPETQYF. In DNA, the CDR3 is TGTGCCAGCAGTCCACAGGCTCCTGAGACCCAGTACTTC.